These 32 T cell receptor beta chains were all obtained from the same sample, sequenced in a study of siplizumab effects on memory and regulatory T cells (dated by TCRdb to the late 2010s). The library was produced with the immunoSEQ multiplex PCR assay. TCRdb limited this immuneACCESS table to in-frame rearrangements with V and J called. A share of clones is missing; checked studies link under half to unresolved V genes, and the rest is unexplained. The sample table lists about 98,000 clones, roughly 92% of them with a count of one. The leading ten clones occupy about 1.1% of the sample. Sequenced sample: CD4+ T cells sorted from blood. The source is a human donor in good health.

The chain joins TRBV14 to TRBJ2-7; 8 bases match TRBD1. The ends lost 4 bases at V and 3 bases at J; junction bases unmatched: 5. This CDR3 is built from 14 residues. CDR1 is SGHDN and CDR2 is FVKESK in the germline V gene. Here the CDR3 reads CASSRDRLNYEQYF. CDR3 DNA: TGTGCCAGCAGCCGGGACAGGTTGAACTACGAGCAGTACTTC.

The chain carries TRBV7-2 and TRBJ2-2; 14 bases agree with TRBD2. The V gene's germline CDR1 is SGHTA and CDR2 FQGNSA. The CDR3 has 18 residues. The trim removed 5 bases at V and 2 bases at J, leaving 7 bases unmatched. DNA for the CDR3: TGTGCCAGCAGCAAGGGACTAGCGGGAGTGGGAAACACCGGGGAGCTGTTTTTT. As protein: CASSKGLAGVGNTGELFF.

The chain employs TRBV21-1 and TRBJ1-1. TRBV21-1 is a known pseudogene. This CDR3 has 12 amino acids. The CDR3 DNA reads TGTGCCCAACCTTGGAATTTCACTTTGGCTTTCTTT. It is translated as CAQPWNFTLAFF.

This chain connects TRBV5-1 to TRBJ2-7; maybe TRBD1 (6 bases). V lost 2 bases and J lost 0, with 9 bases in between. This CDR3 comprises 14 residues. Germline CDR1 and CDR2: SGHRS and YFSETQ. For the CDR3, the DNA is TGCGCCAGCAGCTTAACAGGGAGCTCCTACGAGCAGTACTTC. It specifies CASSLTGSSYEQYF.

Here the CDR3 DNA reads TGTGCCAGCAGTTGGGGACAGGGACACGAGCAGTACTTC. Residues: CASSWGQGHEQYF. V usage is TRBV28 and J usage is TRBJ2-7; 9 bases line up with TRBD1. Per germline, CDR1 MDHEN and CDR2 SYDVKM. The trim removed 4 bases at V and 5 bases at J, leaving 3 bases unmatched. The CDR3 runs 13 residues.

The rearrangement uses TRBV30 and TRBJ1-2; D uncertain. The CDR3 is 15 amino acids. V was cut by 4 bases and J by 2 bases, with 17 bases left in between. Per the germline V gene, CDR1 is GTSNPN and CDR2 is SVGIG (reference sequence). The chain's CDR3 is CAWILERLPNYGYTF. CDR3 sequence (DNA): TGTGCCTGGATCCTCGAGCGCCTACCCAACTATGGCTACACCTTC.

The chain uses TRBV18 and TRBJ1-4; 9 bases match TRBD1. The germline gives CDR1 KGHSH, CDR2 LQKENI. The CDR3 runs 15 residues. Trimming at V came to 2 bases and at J to 8 bases, leaving 6 bases not matched to a gene. In DNA, the CDR3 is TGTGCCAGCTCACCAGGGGGACAGGGTAGAGAAAAACTGTTTTTT. This encodes CASSPGGQGREKLFF.

This CDR3 reads CASRGYNEQFF. The CDR3 DNA is TGTGCCAGTAGAGGTTACAATGAGCAGTTCTTC. This chain uses TRBV19 with TRBJ2-1; D not resolved. The CDR3 consists of 11 residues. Trimming removed 6 bases at V and 4 bases at J, with 4 bases between. CDR1 LNHDA and CDR2 SQIVND come from the germline V gene (reference sequence).

The rearrangement links TRBV28 to TRBJ2-7; maybe TRBD2 (6 bases). Trimming removed 5 bases from V and 4 bases from J, with 15 bases in between. CDR1 is MDHEN and CDR2 is SYDVKM in the germline V gene. This CDR3 has 14 residues. The CDR3 here is CASSPSGRPYEQYF. In DNA form, the CDR3 reads TGTGCCAGCAGTCCCAGCGGGCGGCCGTACGAGCAGTACTTC.

The chain couples TRBV11-2 to TRBJ2-1; TRBD1 agrees at 10 bases. V was pared by 3 bases and J by 5 bases, with 4 bases of the junction left unmatched. This CDR3 spans 15 amino acids. Germline assignment: CDR1 SGHAT and CDR2 FQNNGV. CDR3: CASSLRTGGDNEQFF. The CDR3 region has the DNA TGTGCCAGCAGCTTGAGGACAGGGGGGGACAATGAGCAGTTCTTC.

This clone was seen only a few times. This sequence joins TRBV5-1 and TRBJ2-3; D uncertain. This CDR3 is built from 14 residues. CDR1 and CDR2 from the germline V gene are SGHRS and YFSETQ. The V end lost 4 bases, the J end lost 0 bases, and 9 bases lay between the germline ends. The CDR3 is CASSVLGSTDTQYF. The DNA for the CDR3 is TGCGCCAGCAGCGTCCTCGGGAGCACAGATACGCAGTATTTT.

The chain combines TRBV28 with TRBJ1-1, with 8 bases identical to TRBD1. This CDR3 is 12 amino acids long. Per germline, CDR1 MDHEN and CDR2 SYDVKM. V shed 9 bases, J shed 3 bases, and the junction held 3 bases outside the gene matches. The CDR3 coding sequence is TGTGCCAGTGGACAGGGAGACACTGAAGCTTTCTTT. It specifies CASGQGDTEAFF.

This chain uses TRBV6-5 with TRBJ1-1; 8 bases fit TRBD1. Germline lookup yields CDR1 MNHEY and CDR2 SVGAGI. V shed 0 bases, J shed 10 bases, and the junction held 10 bases outside the gene matches. CDR3 length: 15 amino acids. CDR3 DNA: TGTGCCAGCAGTTACTCGACCCGGACAGGGTTGGGAGCTTTCTTT. Amino acids: CASSYSTRTGLGAFF.

Details on this clone: The sample holds other DNA sequences that translate to the same CDR3. This chain uses TRBV19 with TRBJ1-5, with 7 bases aligning to TRBD1. Germline V CDR1 and CDR2: LNHDA, SQIVND (reference sequence). The CDR3 loop spans 14 amino acids. Trimming at V came to 9 bases and at J to 4 bases, leaving 9 bases not matched to a gene. CDR3 protein: CASTLGGKNQPQHF. DNA of the CDR3: TGTGCCAGCACTCTAGGGGGCAAAAATCAGCCCCAGCATTTT. Drawing the rest from reference TRBV19 and TRBJ1-5, the complete variable domain is DGGITQSPKYLFRKEGQNVTLSCEQNLNHDAMYWYRQDPGQGLRLIYYSQIVNDFQKGDIAEGYSVSREKKESFPLTVTSAQKNPTAFYLCASTLGGKNQPQHFGDGTRLSIL.

The rearrangement links TRBV19 to TRBJ2-1, with D possibly being TRBD1 (6 bases). Trimming removed 3 bases from V and 6 bases from J, with 15 bases in between. This CDR3 has 15 amino acids. Per germline, CDR1 LNHDA and CDR2 SQIVND (reference sequence). DNA of the CDR3: TGTGCCAGTAGTATCGCGCCCAGGGGTTCCAATGAGCAGTTCTTC. The encoded protein is CASSIAPRGSNEQFF.

The chain employs TRBV27 and TRBJ2-3; TRBD2 aligns across 7 bases. J lost 0 bases, V lost 3 bases, and 9 bases had no gene match. The germline CDR1 and CDR2 sequences are MNHEY and SMNVEV (reference sequence). This CDR3 spans 17 amino acids. Here the CDR3 DNA reads TGTGCCAGCAGTTTTGGACACTCTAGCGGTAGCACAGATACGCAGTATTTT. Amino acids: CASSFGHSSGSTDTQYF.

V usage is TRBV19 and J usage is TRBJ2-6; a weak D match, TRBD1 (6 bases). CDR1 is LNHDA and CDR2 is SQIVND in the germline V gene (reference sequence). V was pared by 7 bases and J by 3 bases, with 13 bases between. The CDR3 is made up of 15 amino acids. The CDR3 region has the DNA TGTGCCAGTACCAATCAGGGGATTGGGGCCAACGTCCTGACTTTC. Translated, it gives CASTNQGIGANVLTF.

This clone has just a few counts. This sequence joins TRBV5-1 and TRBJ2-7; 14 bases are shared with TRBD2. Germline V gene sequence: CDR1 SGHRS, CDR2 YFSETQ. V gave up 0 bases and J gave up 2 bases; unmatched junction bases: 10. The CDR3 runs to 19 residues. This CDR3 reads CASSLDIGTSGSMAYEQYF. The CDR3 DNA is TGCGCCAGCAGCTTGGATATCGGGACTAGCGGGAGTATGGCCTACGAGCAGTACTTC.

The genes are TRBV19 and TRBJ2-4; perhaps TRBD1 as D (5 bases). The V and J ends lost 7 bases and 2 bases respectively, with 12 bases between them. Germline CDR1 and CDR2: LNHDA and SQIVND (reference sequence). This CDR3 contains 14 residues. The CDR3 DNA sequence: TGTGCCAGTATGGAGCAGGGAACCAAAAACATTCAGTACTTC. Its translation: CASMEQGTKNIQYF.

This sequence joins TRBV14 and TRBJ2-7; D is unclear. Trimming cost V 4 bases and J 2 bases, with 6 bases left between them. The CDR3 runs to 12 residues. Per germline, CDR1 SGHDN and CDR2 FVKESK. The CDR3 DNA follows: TGTGCCAGCAGCCCCTCAACCTACGAGCAGTACTTC. It is translated as CASSPSTYEQYF.

The chain uses TRBV5-1 and TRBJ1-3, with 7 bases aligning to TRBD1. With V trimmed by 0 bases and J by 0 bases, 9 bases remained unmatched. Germline loops: CDR1 SGHRS, CDR2 YFSETQ. This CDR3 is built from 18 residues. The CDR3 spells CASSLGGQTQYSGNTIYF. In DNA, the CDR3 is TGCGCCAGCAGCTTGGGGGGACAGACTCAATACTCTGGAAACACCATATATTTT.

V and J are TRBV28 and TRBJ1-3; D gene unclear. Per germline, CDR1 MDHEN and CDR2 SYDVKM. The CDR3 extends over 14 amino acids. V was shortened by 6 bases and J by 5 bases, with 14 bases between the two germline ends. CDR3 amino acids: CASSGPGGRNTIYF. The CDR3 region has the DNA TGTGCCAGCAGCGGTCCCGGAGGAAGAAACACCATATATTTT. The full variable domain, in which reference TRBV28 and TRBJ1-3 provide the parts outside the CDR3, is DVKVTQSSRYLVKRTGEKVFLECVQDMDHENMFWYRQDPGLGLRLIYFSYDVKMKEKGDIPEGYSVSREKKERFSLILESASTNQTSMYLCASSGPGGRNTIYFGEGSWLTVV.

The rearrangement links TRBV7-2 to TRBJ1-1; D ambiguous. Germline V gene data show CDR1 as SGHTA and CDR2 as FQGNSA. The CDR3 totals 14 residues. Trimming shortened V by 4 bases and J by 1 base, and 10 bases separated the two germline ends. The CDR3 here is CASSSRRGNTEAFF. The CDR3 nucleotides read TGTGCCAGCAGCTCCAGACGGGGGAACACTGAAGCTTTCTTT.

The chain recombines TRBV11-2 with TRBJ1-1; 7 positions match TRBD1. CDR3 length equals 15 residues. V was clipped by 4 bases and J by 5 bases; unmatched bases: 10. Germline V gene sequence: CDR1 SGHAT, CDR2 FQNNGV. The CDR3 spells CASSSVDRDGTEAFF. The CDR3 DNA is TGTGCCAGCAGCTCCGTAGACAGGGATGGGACTGAAGCTTTCTTT.

This clone has just one count. This chain connects TRBV11-3 to TRBJ2-5, with 11 nucleotides matching TRBD2. The J call could be wrong; TRBJ2-7 is a better fit for the DNA end. The CDR3 is made up of 15 amino acids. The germline V gene has CDR1 SGHNT and CDR2 YENEEA. The CDR3 here is CASSPGTSGYYEQYF. CDR3 coding DNA: TGTGCCAGCAGCCCGGGGACTAGCGGATACTACGAGCAGTACTTC.

This clone was seen many times. This rearrangement joins TRBV5-4 to TRBJ1-2; the D gene is possibly TRBD1 (6 bases). V lost 4 bases, J lost 0 bases, and 10 bases lay in between. Germline V gene lookup returns CDR1 SGHNT and CDR2 YYREEE (reference sequence). This CDR3 comprises 14 residues. CDR3 coding DNA: TGTGCCAGCAGCCCGGACAGCGCTAACTATGGCTACACCTTC. It encodes CASSPDSANYGYTF.

This chain joins TRBV5-3 and TRBJ2-3; possible D gene TRBD2, 6 bases. TRBV5-3 is treated as an ORF (open reading frame) with a function not yet certain. V lost 4 bases to trimming and J lost 0 bases, with 21 bases between them. The CDR3 has 18 residues. CDR3 DNA: TGTGCCAGAAGCCGGGAGAGAATAGGGCGCAGAAGCACAGATACGCAGTATTTT. Translation gives CARSRERIGRRSTDTQYF.

The chain is built from TRBV28 and TRBJ2-5; 9 bases match TRBD1. Germline V gene data show CDR1 as MDHEN and CDR2 as SYDVKM. The CDR3 is 13 residues long. With V trimmed by 7 bases and J by 4 bases, 4 bases remained unmatched. This CDR3 is CASTTGGRETQYF. CDR3 nucleotide sequence: TGTGCCAGCACGACAGGGGGAAGAGAGACCCAGTACTTC.

This rearrangement joins TRBV18 to TRBJ1-4; 7 bases are shared with TRBD1. The trim removed 8 bases at V and 4 bases at J, leaving 4 bases unmatched. Germline loops: CDR1 KGHSH, CDR2 LQKENI. The CDR3 is 13 residues long. The CDR3 bases are TGTGCCAGCCGGACAGGACTTAATGAAAAACTGTTTTTT. Amino acids: CASRTGLNEKLFF.

The chain uses TRBV7-3 and TRBJ2-2; a possible D gene is TRBD2 (6 bases). The V end lost 6 bases, the J end lost 1 base, and 12 bases lay between the germline ends. The CDR3 covers 15 residues. Looked up from germline, CDR1 is SGHTA and CDR2 is FQGTGA. The CDR3 bases are TGTGCCAGCAGGCGGGACCCTTGGAACACCGGGGAGCTGTTTTTT. Translating it yields CASRRDPWNTGELFF.

The chain has TRBV10-3 and TRBJ2-7; D is perhaps TRBD2 (6 bases). Per the germline V gene, CDR1 is ENHRY and CDR2 is SYGVKD. V lost 2 bases and J 2 bases, leaving 10 bases between the germline ends. The CDR3 is made up of 14 amino acids. The CDR3 nucleotides are TGTGCCATCAGTGAGGTTGCGGGGACCTACGAGCAGTACTTC. Translated, it gives CAISEVAGTYEQYF.

The chain joins TRBV13 to TRBJ2-3, with 9 bases lining up with TRBD2. The J segment lost 2 bases and the V segment lost 3 bases, leaving 3 bases of the junction unmatched. CDR1 PRHDT and CDR2 FYEKMQ come from the germline V gene (reference sequence). There are 15 residues in the CDR3. The CDR3 spells CASSFSGSHTDTQYF. In DNA form, the CDR3 reads TGTGCCAGCAGCTTTAGCGGGAGTCACACAGATACGCAGTATTTT.